The T cell receptor (beta chain) under discussion was sequenced for a study of CD8 T cells in Susac syndrome. cDNA came from around 0.54 to 1 ug RNA primed by random hexamers. With immunoSEQ multiplex PCR, TCR beta CDR3 was amplified across 54 Vbeta and 13 Jbeta. MiXCR, run by TCRdb on the immunoSEQ multiplex PCR reads, gives a single entry per CDR3 protein. The data contain about 300,000 distinct CDR3 sequences, over 75% of them singletons. From blood CD8+ and CD4+ T cells, TCR beta sequences were generated. TEMRA cells were enriched by FACS, while CD8+ and CD4+ T cells were obtained through a negative isolation that was performed magnetically. The clonotype was recovered from a human donor with multiple sclerosis. The specimen was CD8+ T cells from PBMCs.

In DNA, the CDR3 is TGTGCCAGTAGTAGCCGGACAAATCAGCCCCAGCATTTT. It translates to CASSSRTNQPQHF. The chain uses TRBV19 and TRBJ1-5; a weak D match, TRBD1 (5 bases). The CDR3 is 13 amino acids. The V end was cut by 4 bases, the J end by 4 bases, with 8 bases between. Germline V gene data show CDR1 as LNHDA and CDR2 as SQIVND (reference sequence).